The clone carrying this TCR beta chain was seen only a few times. This sample stems from a study of beta chain features in type 1 diabetes. Sorted CD4+ subsets: naive, central memory, regulatory, stem cell-like memory (CD45RO/CCR7/CD25/CD127/CD95/CD27 panel). All of the isolated RNA was reverse transcribed, so expressed TCRB transcripts were sequenced. The table came from immunoSEQ multiplex PCR; TCRdb's copy has only in-frame clones and leaves some out. The sample yields under 150,000 clones, 6.9% seen once. The clonotype comes from a woman between 25 and 40 years old in good health. Specimen: central memory CD4+ T cells from blood.

CDR3 coding DNA: TGCGCCAGCAGCTTAAGGGGTCGGGCGGGCACAGATACGCAGTATTTT. Encoded protein: CASSLRGRAGTDTQYF. The chain uses TRBV4-3 and TRBJ2-3; weak D call: TRBD1 (5 bases). Germline V gene lookup returns CDR1 LGHNA and CDR2 YSLEER. CDR3 length: 16 amino acids. With 5 bases removed from V and 1 base from J, the gap between germline ends came to 16 bases.